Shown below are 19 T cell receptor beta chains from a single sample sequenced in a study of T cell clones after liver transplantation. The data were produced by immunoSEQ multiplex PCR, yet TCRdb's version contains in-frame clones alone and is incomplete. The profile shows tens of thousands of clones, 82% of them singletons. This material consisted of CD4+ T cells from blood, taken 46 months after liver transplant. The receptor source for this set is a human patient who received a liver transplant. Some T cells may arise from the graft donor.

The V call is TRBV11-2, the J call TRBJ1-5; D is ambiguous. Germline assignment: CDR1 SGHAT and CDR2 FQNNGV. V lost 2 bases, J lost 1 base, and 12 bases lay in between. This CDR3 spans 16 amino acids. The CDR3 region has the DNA TGTGCCAGCAGCTTAAATTCGGGGTTCAGCAATCAGCCCCAGCATTTT. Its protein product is CASSLNSGFSNQPQHF.

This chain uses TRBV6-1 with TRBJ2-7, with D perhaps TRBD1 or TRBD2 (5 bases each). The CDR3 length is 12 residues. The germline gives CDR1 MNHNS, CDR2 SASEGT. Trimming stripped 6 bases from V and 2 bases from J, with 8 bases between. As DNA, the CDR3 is TGTGCCAGCAGGGGGGTCGCCTACGAGCAGTACTTC. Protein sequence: CASRGVAYEQYF.

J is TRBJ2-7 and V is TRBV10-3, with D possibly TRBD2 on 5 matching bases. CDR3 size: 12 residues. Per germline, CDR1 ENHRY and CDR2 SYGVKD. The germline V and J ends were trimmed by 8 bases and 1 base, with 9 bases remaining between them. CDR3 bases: TGTGCCATCTCCCGGGGATCCTACGAGCAGTACTTC. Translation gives CAISRGSYEQYF.

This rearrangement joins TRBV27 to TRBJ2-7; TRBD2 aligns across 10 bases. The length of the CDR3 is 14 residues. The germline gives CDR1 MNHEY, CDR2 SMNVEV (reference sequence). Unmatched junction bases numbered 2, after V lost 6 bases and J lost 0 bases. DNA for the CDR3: TGTGCCAGCAGGCGGACTAGCGGCTCCTACGAGCAGTACTTC. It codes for CASRRTSGSYEQYF.

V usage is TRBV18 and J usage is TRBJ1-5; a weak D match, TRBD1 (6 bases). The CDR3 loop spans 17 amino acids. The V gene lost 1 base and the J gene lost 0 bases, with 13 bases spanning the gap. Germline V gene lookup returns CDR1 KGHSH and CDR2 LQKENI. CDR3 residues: CASSPLPGAHSNQPQHF. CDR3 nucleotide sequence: TGTGCCAGCTCACCACTCCCGGGGGCACATAGCAATCAGCCCCAGCATTTT.

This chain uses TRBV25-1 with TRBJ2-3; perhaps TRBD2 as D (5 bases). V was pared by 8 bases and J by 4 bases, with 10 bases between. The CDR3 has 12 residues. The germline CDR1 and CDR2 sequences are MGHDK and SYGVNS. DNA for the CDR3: TGTGCCAGCTCCCCGGGGTCAGATACGCAGTATTTT. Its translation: CASSPGSDTQYF.

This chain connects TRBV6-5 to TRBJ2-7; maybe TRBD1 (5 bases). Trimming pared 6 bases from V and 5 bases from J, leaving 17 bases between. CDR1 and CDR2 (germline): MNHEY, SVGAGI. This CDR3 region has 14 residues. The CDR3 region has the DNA TGTGCCAGCAGGGAAATTTCCGTAGGGGACGAGCAGTACTTC. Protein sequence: CASREISVGDEQYF.

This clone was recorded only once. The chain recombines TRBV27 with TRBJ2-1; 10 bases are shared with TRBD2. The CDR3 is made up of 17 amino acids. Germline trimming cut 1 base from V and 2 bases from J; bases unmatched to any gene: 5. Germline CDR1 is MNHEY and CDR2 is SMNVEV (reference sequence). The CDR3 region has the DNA TGTGCCAGCAGTTTATGGGGAAGCGGGAGGGCCTACAATGAGCAGTTCTTC. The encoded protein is CASSLWGSGRAYNEQFF.

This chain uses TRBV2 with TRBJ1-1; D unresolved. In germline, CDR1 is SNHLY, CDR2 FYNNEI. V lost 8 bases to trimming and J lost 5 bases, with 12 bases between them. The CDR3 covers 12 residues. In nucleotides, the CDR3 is TGTGCCAGCTCTCCCCGGAGGACTGAAGCTTTCTTT. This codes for CASSPRRTEAFF.

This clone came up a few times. CDR3 DNA: TGCGCCAGCAGCCAGCACAGGACACAAGAGACCCAGTACTTC. This sequence encodes CASSQHRTQETQYF. The genes are TRBV4-1 and TRBJ2-5; tentative D call: TRBD1 (5 bases). In germline, CDR1 is MGHRA, CDR2 YSYEKL. Between the trimmed V and J ends, which lost 3 bases and 2 bases, there was a span of 10 bases. This CDR3 has 14 amino acids.

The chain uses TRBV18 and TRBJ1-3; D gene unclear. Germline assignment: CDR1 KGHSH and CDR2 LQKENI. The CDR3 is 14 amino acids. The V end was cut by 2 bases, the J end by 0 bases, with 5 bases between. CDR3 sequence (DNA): TGTGCCAGCTCACCAACGGACTCTGGAAACACCATATATTTT. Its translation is CASSPTDSGNTIYF.

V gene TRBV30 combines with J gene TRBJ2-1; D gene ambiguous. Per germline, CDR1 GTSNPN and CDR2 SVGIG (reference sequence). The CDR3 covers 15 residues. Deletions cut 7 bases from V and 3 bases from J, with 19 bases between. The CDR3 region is CAFHNQLSNYNEQFF. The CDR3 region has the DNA TGTGCCTTCCATAATCAGCTATCAAACTACAATGAGCAGTTCTTC.

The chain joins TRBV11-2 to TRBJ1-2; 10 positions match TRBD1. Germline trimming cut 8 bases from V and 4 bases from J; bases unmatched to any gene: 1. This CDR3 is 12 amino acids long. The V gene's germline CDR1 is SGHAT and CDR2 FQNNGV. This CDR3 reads CASRTGGYGYTF. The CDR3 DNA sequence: TGTGCCAGCCGGACAGGGGGCTATGGCTACACCTTC.

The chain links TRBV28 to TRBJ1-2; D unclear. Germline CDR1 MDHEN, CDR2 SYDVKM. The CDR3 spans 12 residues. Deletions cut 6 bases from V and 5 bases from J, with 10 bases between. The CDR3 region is CASSFQEYGYTF. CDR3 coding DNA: TGTGCCAGCAGCTTCCAGGAATATGGCTACACCTTC.

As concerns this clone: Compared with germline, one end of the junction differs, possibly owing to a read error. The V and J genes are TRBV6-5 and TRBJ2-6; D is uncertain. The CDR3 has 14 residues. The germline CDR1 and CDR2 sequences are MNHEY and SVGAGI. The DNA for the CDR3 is TGTGCCACCAGTGGGGATCCTGGGGCCAACGTCCTGACTTTC. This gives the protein CATSGDPGANVLTF.

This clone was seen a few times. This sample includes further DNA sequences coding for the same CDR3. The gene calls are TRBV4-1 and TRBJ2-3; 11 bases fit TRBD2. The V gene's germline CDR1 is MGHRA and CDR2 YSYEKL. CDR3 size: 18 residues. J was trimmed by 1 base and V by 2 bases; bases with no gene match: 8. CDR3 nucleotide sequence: TGCGCCAGCAGCCAACCAGGACTAGCGGGCGGGGGCACAGATACGCAGTATTTT. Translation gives CASSQPGLAGGGTDTQYF.

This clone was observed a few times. CDR3 nucleotide sequence: TGTGCCAGCAGCGTATCCGCAGATACGCAGTATTTT. This sequence encodes CASSVSADTQYF. The V gene is TRBV9, the J gene TRBJ2-3; the D is unclear. Trimming took 1 base from V and 4 from J, leaving 4 bases between them. CDR1 is SGDLS and CDR2 is YYNGEE in the germline V gene. The CDR3 has 12 amino acids.

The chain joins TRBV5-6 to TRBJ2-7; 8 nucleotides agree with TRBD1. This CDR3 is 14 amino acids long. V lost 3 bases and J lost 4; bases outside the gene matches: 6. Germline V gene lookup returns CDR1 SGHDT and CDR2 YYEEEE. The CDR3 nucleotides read TGTGCCAGCAGCTCAGGGGGCAGCACTTACGAGCAGTACTTC. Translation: CASSSGGSTYEQYF.

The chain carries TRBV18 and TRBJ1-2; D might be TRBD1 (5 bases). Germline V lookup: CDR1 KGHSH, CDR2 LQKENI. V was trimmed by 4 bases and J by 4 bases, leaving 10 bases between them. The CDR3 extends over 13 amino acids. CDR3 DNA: TGTGCCAGCTCACTTGACAGCTCCTATGGCTACACCTTC. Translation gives CASSLDSSYGYTF. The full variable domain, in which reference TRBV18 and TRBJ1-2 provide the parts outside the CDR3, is NAGVMQNPRHLVRRRGQEARLRCSPMKGHSHVYWYRQLPEEGLKFMVYLQKENIIDESGMPKERFSAEFPKEGPSILRIQQVVRGDSAAYFCASSLDSSYGYTFGSGTRLTVV.